This TCR beta chain was captured by sequencing in a study of regulatory T cells in long-lasting Graves disease (dated by TCRdb to 2020 to 2023). General notes on the study: Persistent Graves' disease meant more than 5 years of antithyroid drug treatment with TSH receptor autoantibodies that stayed positive. Persistent Graves' disease patients were compared with newly diagnosed Graves' disease patients by peripheral blood TCR sequencing and RNA sequencing. A total of 33 samples underwent TCR sequencing: about 13 from persistent and around 20 from newly diagnosed Graves' disease patients. In the clinical cohort, patients with persistent Graves' disease had used antithyroid drugs for an average of about 9.4 years. The study took place in China and was registered as a clinical trial. Here is what the overall study found, with its caveats: Persistent patients shared more public clonotypes among themselves (2,741) than newly diagnosed patients did (nearly 1,000). The study examined only peripheral blood because the primary lesion, thyroid tissue, could not be accessed. Sequencing and analysis were restricted to the TCR beta chain. As a limitation, the authors acknowledged that the small sample size may reduce accuracy. Persistent disease showed preferential use of TRBV28, TRBJ1-2 and TRBJ2-5, whereas newly diagnosed disease favored TRBV20-1 and TRBJ2-1. Compared with newly diagnosed patients, patients with persistent Graves' disease had lower TCR Shannon entropy and fewer highly expanded clones, which suggests clonal expansion.

This clonotype was observed many times. What antigen it recognizes has not been identified. No base qualities exist here, and no much larger clone lies one base off it. Libraries were constructed by multiplex PCR. TCRdb records Illumina HiSeq 4000 as the sequencer. TCR beta libraries were built with iRepertoire HTBI primers and Arm-PCR amplification of CDR3 regions. Gel purification was performed on PCR products prior to sequencing. The original pipeline was this. Across samples, about 63 TRBV and 13 to 15 TRBJ segments were identified and used for gene usage analysis of CDR3 amino acid clonotypes. COPE and FqMerger were used to merge the filtered high-quality paired reads into contigs. BLAST was used to align contigs to IMGT TRBV, TRBD and TRBJ reference genes, with CDR3 defined following IMGT. Any clonotype with a frequency above 0.1% was counted as a highly expanded clone. Shannon entropy was used to measure repertoire diversity, and the Gini coefficient was used to measure V-J evenness. Public clonotypes were defined as clonotypes shared by more than one individual. Using fastp trimming at Q25 and MiXCR clonotype assembly, TCRdb reanalyzed the public sequencing data and kept in-frame beta chains. Entries that share a CDR3 protein sequence are merged under the most common genes and DNA. These V and J calls originate from TCRdb's pipeline instead of the authors' own analysis. The sample has a few hundred thousand distinct CDR3 sequences on record, about 22% of them singletons. The ten top clones hold roughly 7.7% of the sample.

This specimen's time point label, interpreted: persistent/refractory GD, antithyroid drugs over 5 years with positive TRAb. For both TCR sequencing and RNA sequencing, RNA was extracted from PBMCs in TRIzol. The diagnosis of Graves' disease was made according to American Thyroid Association guidelines. The patients came from an endocrinology department in Xi'an, China. Each patient gave approximately 8.8 milliliters of peripheral blood, collected in an EDTA anticoagulant tube. Ficoll Paque Plus density gradient separation was used to isolate PBMCs, and no further T cell sorting was performed. An Agilent 2100 Bioanalyzer and agarose gel were used to check RNA quality, and a NanoDrop 2000 was used to measure RNA concentration. Including the terminal cysteine and phenylalanine, the CDR3 comprises 15 residues. Only the CDR3 DNA stays, 45 bases, in frame from base 1. CDR1 and CDR2 were assigned from the germline V gene as MDHEN and SYDVKM. Trimming at the junction amounts to 1 base on V and 1 base on J, and the germline ends lie 8 bases apart.

This receptor chain uses TRBV28 and TRBJ2-4; possibly the D gene is TRBD1, per 5 matching bases. The sequences come from peripheral blood mononuclear cells (PBMCs), collected when the disease was refractory, from a patient treated with antithyroid drugs. The receptor was derived from a female donor with Graves disease. The bases are TGTGCCAGCAGTTTATCAGGGATGGCCAAAAACATTCAGTACTTC. Protein translation: CASSLSGMAKNIQYF.